A single sample gave rise to the 2 T cell receptor beta chains below, sequenced in a study of blood T cell repertoires in COVID-19. Repertoires were generated with immunoSEQ multiplex PCR, while TCRdb's copy carries only in-frame clones and drops some. The sample lists fewer than 350,000 clones; around 87% were seen once. Source material: peripheral blood. The receptors were gathered from a woman aged 45 to 65 who had recovered from COVID-19.

V gene TRBV10-2 combines with J gene TRBJ2-3; the D gene is possibly TRBD1 (5 bases). The CDR3 contains 15 residues. Trimming left V 4 bases short and J 0 bases short, with 11 bases between. Germline V CDR1 and CDR2: WSHSY, SAAADI. CDR3 nucleotide sequence: TGCGCCAGCAGTGTGCAGGGTGTGAGCACAGATACGCAGTATTTT. Its translation is CASSVQGVSTDTQYF.

The chain uses TRBV28 and TRBJ2-1; maybe TRBD2 (5 bases). CDR1 MDHEN and CDR2 SYDVKM come from the germline V gene. The V end lost 5 bases, the J end lost 9 bases, and 17 bases lay between the germline ends. The CDR3 consists of 14 residues. CDR3 bases: TGTGCCAGCAGTCCCTACGTAGGAAGCGGTGAGCAGTTCTTC. Translating it yields CASSPYVGSGEQFF.